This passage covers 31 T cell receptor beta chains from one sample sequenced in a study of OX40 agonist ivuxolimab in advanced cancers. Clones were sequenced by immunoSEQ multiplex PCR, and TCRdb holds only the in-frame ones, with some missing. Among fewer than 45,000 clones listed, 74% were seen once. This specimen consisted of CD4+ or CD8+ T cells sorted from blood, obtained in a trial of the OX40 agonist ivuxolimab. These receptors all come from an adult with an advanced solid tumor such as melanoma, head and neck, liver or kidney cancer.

The CDR3 nucleotides are TGTGCCAGCAGCTTCTCGGGACGGAATTCACCCCTCCACTTT. Its translation: CASSFSGRNSPLHF. The chain recombines TRBV11-2 with TRBJ1-6; the D gene is possibly TRBD1 (5 bases). This CDR3 contains 14 residues. Per germline, CDR1 SGHAT and CDR2 FQNNGV. Trimming shortened V by 3 bases and J by 7 bases, and 10 bases separated the two germline ends.

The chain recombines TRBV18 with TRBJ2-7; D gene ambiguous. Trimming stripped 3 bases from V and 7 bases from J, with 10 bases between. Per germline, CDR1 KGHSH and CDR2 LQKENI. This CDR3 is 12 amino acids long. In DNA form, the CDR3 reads TGTGCCAGCTCACCTGCGACTGGGGAGCAGTACGTC. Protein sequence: CASSPATGEQYV.

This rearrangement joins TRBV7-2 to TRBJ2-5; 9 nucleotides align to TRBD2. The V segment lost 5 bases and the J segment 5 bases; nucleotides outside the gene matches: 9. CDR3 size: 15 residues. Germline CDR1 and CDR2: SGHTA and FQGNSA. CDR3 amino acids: CASSRVAGGRETQYF. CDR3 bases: TGTGCCAGCAGCAGGGTGGCGGGGGGGCGGGAGACCCAGTACTTC.

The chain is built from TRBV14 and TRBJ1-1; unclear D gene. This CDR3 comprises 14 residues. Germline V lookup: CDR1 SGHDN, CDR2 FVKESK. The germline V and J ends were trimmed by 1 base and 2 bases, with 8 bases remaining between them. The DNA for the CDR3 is TGTGCCAGCAGCCAAGTAGAGACCAACACTGAAGCTTTCTTT. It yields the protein CASSQVETNTEAFF. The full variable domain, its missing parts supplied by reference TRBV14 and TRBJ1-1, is EAGVTQFPSHSVIEKGQTVTLRCDPISGHDNLYWYRRVMGKEIKFLLHFVKESKQDESGMPNNRFLAERTGGTYSTLKVQPAELEDSGVYFCASSQVETNTEAFFGQGTRLTVV.

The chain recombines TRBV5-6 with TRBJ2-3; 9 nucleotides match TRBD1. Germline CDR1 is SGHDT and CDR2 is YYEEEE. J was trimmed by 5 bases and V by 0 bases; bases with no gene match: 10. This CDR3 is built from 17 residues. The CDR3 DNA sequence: TGTGCCAGCAGCTTGGTGGGGACAGGGAGAAACAGAGATACGCAGTATTTT. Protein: CASSLVGTGRNRDTQYF. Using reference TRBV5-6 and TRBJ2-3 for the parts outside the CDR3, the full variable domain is DAGVTQSPTHLIKTRGQQVTLRCSPKSGHDTVSWYQQALGQGPQFIFQYYEEEERQRGNFPDRFSGHQFPNYSSELNVNALLLGDSALYLCASSLVGTGRNRDTQYFGPGTRLTVL.

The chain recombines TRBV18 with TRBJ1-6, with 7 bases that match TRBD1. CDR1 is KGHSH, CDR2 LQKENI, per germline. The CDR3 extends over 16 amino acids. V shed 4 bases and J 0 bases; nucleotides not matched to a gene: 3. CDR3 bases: TGTGCCAGCTCACACAGGGACAGCTCCTATAATTCACCCCTCCACTTT. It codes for CASSHRDSSYNSPLHF. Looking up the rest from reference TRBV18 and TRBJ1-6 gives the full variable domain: NAGVMQNPRHLVRRRGQEARLRCSPMKGHSHVYWYRQLPEEGLKFMVYLQKENIIDESGMPKERFSAEFPKEGPSILRIQQVVRGDSAAYFCASSHRDSSYNSPLHFGNGTRLTVT.

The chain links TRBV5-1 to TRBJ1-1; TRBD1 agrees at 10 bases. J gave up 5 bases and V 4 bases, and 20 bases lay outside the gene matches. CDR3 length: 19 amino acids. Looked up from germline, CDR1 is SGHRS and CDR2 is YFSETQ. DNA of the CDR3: TGCGCCAGCAGCAACTCTATGTTGAGACAGGGGGCTCGGTTAACTGAAGCTTTCTTT. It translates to CASSNSMLRQGARLTEAFF.

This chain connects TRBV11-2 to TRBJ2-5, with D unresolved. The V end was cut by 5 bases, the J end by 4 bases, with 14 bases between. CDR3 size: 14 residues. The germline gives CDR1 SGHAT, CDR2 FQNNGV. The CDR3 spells CASSLGTTRETQYF. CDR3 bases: TGTGCCAGCAGCCTAGGCACTACTCGAGAGACCCAGTACTTC.

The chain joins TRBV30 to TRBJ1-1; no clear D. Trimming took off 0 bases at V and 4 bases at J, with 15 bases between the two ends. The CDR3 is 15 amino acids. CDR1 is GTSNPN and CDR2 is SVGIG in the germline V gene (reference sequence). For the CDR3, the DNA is TGTGCCTGGAGTGTACATGGAGGGTACGGCACTGAAGCTTTCTTT. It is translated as CAWSVHGGYGTEAFF.

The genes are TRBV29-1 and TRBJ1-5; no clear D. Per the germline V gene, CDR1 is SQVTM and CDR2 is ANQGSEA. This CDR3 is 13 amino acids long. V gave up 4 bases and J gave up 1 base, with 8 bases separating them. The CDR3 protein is CSVAEFSNQPQHF. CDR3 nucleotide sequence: TGCAGCGTTGCGGAGTTCAGCAATCAGCCCCAGCATTTT.

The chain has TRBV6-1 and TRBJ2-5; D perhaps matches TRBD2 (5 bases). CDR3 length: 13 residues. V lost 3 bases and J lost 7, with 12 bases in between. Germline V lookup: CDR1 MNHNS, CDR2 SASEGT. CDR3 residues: CASSESGVGTQYF. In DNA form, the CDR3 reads TGTGCCAGCAGTGAGTCCGGGGTTGGGACCCAGTACTTC.

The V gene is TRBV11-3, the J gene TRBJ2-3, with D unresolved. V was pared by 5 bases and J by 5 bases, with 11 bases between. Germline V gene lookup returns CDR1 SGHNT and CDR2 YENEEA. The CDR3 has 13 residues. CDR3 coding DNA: TGTGCCAGCAGCGTCAACAGAGAAGATACGCAGTATTTT. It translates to CASSVNREDTQYF.

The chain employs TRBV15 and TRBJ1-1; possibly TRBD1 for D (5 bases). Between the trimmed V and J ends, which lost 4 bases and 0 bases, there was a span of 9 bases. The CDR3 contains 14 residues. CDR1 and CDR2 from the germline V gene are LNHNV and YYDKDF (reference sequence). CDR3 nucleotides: TGTGCCACCAGCACTGGGACGGTGAACACTGAAGCTTTCTTT. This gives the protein CATSTGTVNTEAFF.

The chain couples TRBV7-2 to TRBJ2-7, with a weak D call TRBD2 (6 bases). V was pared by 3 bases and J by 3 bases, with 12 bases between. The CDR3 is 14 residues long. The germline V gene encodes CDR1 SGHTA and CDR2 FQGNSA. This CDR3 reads CASSFGLTGYEQYF. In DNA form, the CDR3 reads TGTGCCAGCAGCTTTGGACTAACGGGCTACGAGCAGTACTTC. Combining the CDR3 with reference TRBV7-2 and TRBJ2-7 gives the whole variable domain GAGVSQSPSNKVTEKGKDVELRCDPISGHTALYWYRQSLGQGLEFLIYFQGNSAPDKSGLPSDRFSAERTGGSVSTLTIQRTQQEDSAVYLCASSFGLTGYEQYFGPGTRLTVT.

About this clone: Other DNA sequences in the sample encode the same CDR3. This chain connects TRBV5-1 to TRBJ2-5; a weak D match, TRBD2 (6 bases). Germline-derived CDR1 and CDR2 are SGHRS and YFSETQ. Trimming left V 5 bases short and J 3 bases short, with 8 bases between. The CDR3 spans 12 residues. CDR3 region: CASRGLKETQYF. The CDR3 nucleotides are TGCGCCAGCAGGGGACTGAAAGAGACCCAGTACTTC.

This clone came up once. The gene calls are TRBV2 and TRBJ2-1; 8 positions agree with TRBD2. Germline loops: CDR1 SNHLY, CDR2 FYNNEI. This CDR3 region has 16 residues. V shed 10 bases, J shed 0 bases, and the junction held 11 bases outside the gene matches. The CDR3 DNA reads TGTGCCACCAAATCGCGGGGGGAGGGCTCCTACAATGAGCAGTTCTTC. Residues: CATKSRGEGSYNEQFF. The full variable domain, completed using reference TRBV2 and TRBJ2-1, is EPEVTQTPSHQVTQMGQEVILRCVPISNHLYFYWYRQILGQKVEFLVSFYNNEISEKSEIFDDQFSVERPDGSNFTLKIRSTKLEDSAMYFCATKSRGEGSYNEQFFGPGTRLTVL.

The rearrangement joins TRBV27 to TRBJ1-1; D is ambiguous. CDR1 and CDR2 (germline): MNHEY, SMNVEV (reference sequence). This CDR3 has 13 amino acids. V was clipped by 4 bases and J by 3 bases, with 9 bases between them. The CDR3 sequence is CASSWEPYTEAFF. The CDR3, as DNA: TGTGCCAGCAGTTGGGAACCATACACTGAAGCTTTCTTT.

As DNA, the CDR3 is TGTGCCAGCACCCCTGAAGGGGGCACTGAAGCTTTCTTT. Its protein product is CASTPEGGTEAFF. The gene calls are TRBV6-1 and TRBJ1-1, with D tentatively TRBD1 (6 bases). The V gene lost 7 bases and the J gene lost 4 bases, with 13 bases spanning the gap. The CDR3 runs to 13 residues. The V gene's germline CDR1 is MNHNS and CDR2 SASEGT.

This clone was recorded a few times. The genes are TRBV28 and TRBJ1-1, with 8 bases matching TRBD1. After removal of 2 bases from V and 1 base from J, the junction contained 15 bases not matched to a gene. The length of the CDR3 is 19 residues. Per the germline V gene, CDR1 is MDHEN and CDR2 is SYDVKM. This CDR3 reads CASSLALRDRLKKNTEAFF. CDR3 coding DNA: TGTGCCAGCAGTTTAGCCCTCCGGGACAGGTTGAAGAAGAACACTGAAGCTTTCTTT. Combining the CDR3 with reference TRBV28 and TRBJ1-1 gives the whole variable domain DVKVTQSSRYLVKRTGEKVFLECVQDMDHENMFWYRQDPGLGLRLIYFSYDVKMKEKGDIPEGYSVSREKKERFSLILESASTNQTSMYLCASSLALRDRLKKNTEAFFGQGTRLTVV.

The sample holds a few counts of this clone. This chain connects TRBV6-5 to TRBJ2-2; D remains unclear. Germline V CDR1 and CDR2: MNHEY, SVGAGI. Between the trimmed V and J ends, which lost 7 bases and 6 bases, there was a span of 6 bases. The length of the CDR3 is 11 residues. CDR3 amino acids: CASIGSGELFF. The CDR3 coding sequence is TGTGCCAGCATAGGGTCCGGGGAGCTGTTTTTT.

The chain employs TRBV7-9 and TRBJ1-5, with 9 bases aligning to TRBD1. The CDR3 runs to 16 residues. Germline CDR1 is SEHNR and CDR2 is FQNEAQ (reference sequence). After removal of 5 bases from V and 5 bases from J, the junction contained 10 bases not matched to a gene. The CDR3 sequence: CASSRGTGGGDQPQHF. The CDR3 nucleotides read TGTGCCAGCAGCCGAGGCACAGGGGGCGGAGATCAGCCCCAGCATTTT.

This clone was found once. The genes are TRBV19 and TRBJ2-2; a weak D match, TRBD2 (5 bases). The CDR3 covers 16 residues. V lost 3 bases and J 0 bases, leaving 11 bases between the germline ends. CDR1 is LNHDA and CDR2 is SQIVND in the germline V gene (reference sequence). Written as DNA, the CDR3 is TGTGCCAGTAGTATTCGGCTAGCAGCGAACACCGGGGAGCTGTTTTTT. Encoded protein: CASSIRLAANTGELFF.

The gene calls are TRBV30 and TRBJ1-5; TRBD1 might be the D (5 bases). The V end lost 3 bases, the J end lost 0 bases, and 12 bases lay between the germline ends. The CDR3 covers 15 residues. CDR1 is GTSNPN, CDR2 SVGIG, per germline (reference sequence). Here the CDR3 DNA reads TGTGCCTGGAGCAGGGATCCGGGTAGCAATCAGCCCCAGCATTTT. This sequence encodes CAWSRDPGSNQPQHF.

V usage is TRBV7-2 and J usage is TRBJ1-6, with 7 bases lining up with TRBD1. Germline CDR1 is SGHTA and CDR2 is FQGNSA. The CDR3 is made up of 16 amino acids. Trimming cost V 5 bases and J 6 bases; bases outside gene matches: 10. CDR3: CASSPYTGTVNSPLHF. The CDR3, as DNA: TGTGCCAGCAGCCCCTATACCGGGACAGTTAATTCACCCCTCCACTTT.

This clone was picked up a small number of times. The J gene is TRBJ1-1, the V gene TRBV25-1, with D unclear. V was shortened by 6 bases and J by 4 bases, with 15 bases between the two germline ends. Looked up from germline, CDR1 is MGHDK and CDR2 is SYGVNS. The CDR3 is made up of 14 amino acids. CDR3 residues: CASSSLSWSTEAFF. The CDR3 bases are TGTGCCAGCAGCAGCCTAAGTTGGTCCACTGAAGCTTTCTTT. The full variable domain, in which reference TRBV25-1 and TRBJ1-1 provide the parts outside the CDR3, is EADIYQTPRYLVIGTGKKITLECSQTMGHDKMYWYQQDPGMELHLIHYSYGVNSTEKGDLSSESTVSRIRTEHFPLTLESARPSHTSQYLCASSSLSWSTEAFFGQGTRLTVV.

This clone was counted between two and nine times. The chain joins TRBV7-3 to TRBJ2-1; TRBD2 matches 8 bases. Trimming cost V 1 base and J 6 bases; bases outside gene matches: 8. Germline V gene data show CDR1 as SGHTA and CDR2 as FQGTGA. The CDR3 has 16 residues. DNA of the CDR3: TGTGCCAGCAGCTTAATCGTGAGCGGGGGATTCAATGAGCAGTTCTTC. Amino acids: CASSLIVSGGFNEQFF.

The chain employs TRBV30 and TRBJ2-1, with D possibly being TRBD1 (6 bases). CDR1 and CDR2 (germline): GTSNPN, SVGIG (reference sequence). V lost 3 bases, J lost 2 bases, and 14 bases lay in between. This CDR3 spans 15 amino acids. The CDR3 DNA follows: TGTGCCTGGAGCGAAAACCGGGACACCTACAATGAGCAGTTCTTC. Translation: CAWSENRDTYNEQFF.

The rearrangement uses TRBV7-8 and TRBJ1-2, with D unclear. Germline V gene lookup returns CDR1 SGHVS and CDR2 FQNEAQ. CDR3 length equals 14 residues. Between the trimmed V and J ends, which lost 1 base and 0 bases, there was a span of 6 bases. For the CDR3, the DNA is TGTGCCAGCAGCTTAGGACATCCTAACTATGGCTACACCTTC. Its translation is CASSLGHPNYGYTF.

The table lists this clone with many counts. The CDR3 DNA is TGTGCCACCAGCAGAGCCGGGGAGGGGTACGAGCAGTACTTC. It translates to CATSRAGEGYEQYF. The rearrangement links TRBV15 to TRBJ2-7, with TRBD2 matching 7 bases. The CDR3 is made up of 14 amino acids. Germline values: CDR1 LNHNV, CDR2 YYDKDF (reference sequence). V trimming: 1 base; J trimming: 4 bases; junction bases outside the gene matches: 4.

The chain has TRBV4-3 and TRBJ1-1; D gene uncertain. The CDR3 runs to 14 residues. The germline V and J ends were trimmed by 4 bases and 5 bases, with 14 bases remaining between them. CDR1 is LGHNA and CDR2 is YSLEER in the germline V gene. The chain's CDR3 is CASSLNRALTEAFF. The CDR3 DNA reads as TGCGCCAGCAGCCTGAACCGGGCCCTTACTGAAGCTTTCTTT.

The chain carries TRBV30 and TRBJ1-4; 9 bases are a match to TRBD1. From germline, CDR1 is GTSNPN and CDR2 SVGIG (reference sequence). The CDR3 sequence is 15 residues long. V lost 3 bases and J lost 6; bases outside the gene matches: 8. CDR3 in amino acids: CAWRGPGQGHEKLFF. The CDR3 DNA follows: TGTGCCTGGAGAGGACCGGGACAGGGTCATGAAAAACTGTTTTTT.